This T cell receptor beta chain was captured in a study of cytomegalovirus exposure and HLA in healthy donors. With regard to this clone: Antigen specificity is unknown.

The CDR3 runs to 11 residues. The V gene's germline CDR1 is MNHEY and CDR2 SVGAGI. V gave up 7 bases and J gave up 6 bases, with 10 bases separating them. Donors showed nominal health when sampled, although they likely had unrecorded immune exposures. PCR used 60 Vbeta primers and 13 Jbeta primers. TCRdb keeps only in-frame clones here, not all; method: immunoSEQ multiplex PCR. Of roughly 150,000 clones in the sample, about 80% were seen once. Study-wide points: Earlier analysis yielded a pattern in which most TCR beta V segments were productive about 90% or about 30% of the time. It was reported that TCR beta sequences correctly inferred the HLA-A and HLA-B alleles for most subjects.

Sequenced: PBMCs. This chain joins TRBV6-5 and TRBJ2-7; no reliable D call. The TCR originated in a male donor in good health and CMV-seronegative. This CDR3 is CASTSISEQYF. CDR3 sequence (DNA): TGTGCCAGCACCTCCATTAGCGAGCAGTACTTC.